This entry features one T cell receptor (beta chain) sequence. Its antigen is not identified. CDR3 length: 14 residues. The cDNA for TCR beta came from 5'RACE template switching with UMIs. From its re-call of the 5' RACE reads, TCRdb lists each CDR3 protein once, without DNA. Its listing shows 440,000 or so distinct CDR3 sequences. This sample is drawn from a study of T cells expressing NK-cell markers. The overall study: Eight donors were sequenced, seven testing HCMV-seropositive and one testing seronegative. Overall study results and limits: These same clonotypes (in several donors) also led the CD3+CD56-NKG2C+ fraction.

The source is a woman aged 18-70 years in good health. Input material: blood T cells: a sorted CD56 or NKG2C T cell subset, CD4+ or CD8+ T cells, or bulk PBMC T cells (not recorded which). The rearrangement uses TRBV12-3 or TRBV12-4 and TRBJ1-2. The CDR3: CASSLHRSPYGYTF.